These 29 T cell receptor beta chains originate from one sample sequenced in a study of blood T cell repertoires in COVID-19 (dated by TCRdb to 2018 to 2020). The library was made by the immunoSEQ multiplex PCR assay. In TCRdb, the immuneACCESS table is reduced to in-frame sequences with V and J assigned. These tables do not hold every clone; where another copy was compared, an unresolved V gene accounts for under half, and the others remain unexplained. The sample data list around 200,000 clones, and around 83% of these were observed just once. The top ten clonotypes cover less than 3.5% of the sample. Sequencing used peripheral blood. The receptors come from a man in his fifties or sixties with active or convalescent COVID-19.

This clone was found once. For the CDR3, the DNA is TGCGCCAGCAGCCCTCAGGGGAAGGGACCACACCCCTACGAGCAGTACTTC. Translation gives CASSPQGKGPHPYEQYF. The chain is built from TRBV4-1 and TRBJ2-7; maybe TRBD1 (6 bases). CDR3 length equals 17 residues. The V and J ends lost 4 bases and 2 bases respectively, with 21 bases between them. Germline CDR1 MGHRA, CDR2 YSYEKL.

About this clone: The same CDR3 arises from other DNA sequences in this sample as well. The chain is built from TRBV18 and TRBJ1-1; 9 positions match TRBD1. The CDR3 has 13 residues. In germline, CDR1 is KGHSH, CDR2 LQKENI. The V and J ends lost 3 bases and 4 bases, in that order; junction bases with no gene match: 0. Here the CDR3 reads CASSPTGGTEAFF. Written as DNA, the CDR3 is TGTGCCAGCTCACCGACAGGGGGCACTGAAGCTTTCTTT.

This chain connects TRBV5-1 to TRBJ2-5, with 8 bases identical to TRBD2. Germline V gene sequence: CDR1 SGHRS, CDR2 YFSETQ. The ends lost 8 bases at V and 4 bases at J; junction bases unmatched: 10. This CDR3 comprises 14 residues. This CDR3 is CASHKAGAIETQYF. The CDR3 DNA reads as TGCGCCAGTCATAAAGCGGGAGCTATAGAGACCCAGTACTTC.

The CDR3 DNA is TGTGCCAGCAGTTGGGCATCAGCGCAGTATTTT. Amino acid sequence: CASSWASAQYF. V is TRBV6-2 or TRBV6-3 and J is TRBJ2-3, with no clear D. V was cut by 4 bases and J by 10 bases, with 9 bases left in between. CDR1 and CDR2 from the germline V gene are MNHEY and SVGEGT. CDR3 size: 11 residues.

The gene calls are TRBV7-2 and TRBJ1-2; TRBD1 might be the D (5 bases). This CDR3 comprises 14 residues. Per germline, CDR1 SGHTA and CDR2 FQGNSA. V was clipped by 5 bases and J by 4 bases, with 14 bases between them. The CDR3 DNA follows: TGTGCCAGCAGCCCATGGGACTCCAGCTATGGCTACACCTTC. It translates to CASSPWDSSYGYTF.

This chain links TRBV5-1 with TRBJ2-1, with D perhaps TRBD1 (5 bases). Trimming took 0 bases from V and 5 from J, leaving 9 bases between them. This CDR3 comprises 14 residues. Germline CDR1 and CDR2: SGHRS and YFSETQ. The CDR3 is CASSLGGADNEQFF. The CDR3 DNA is TGCGCCAGCAGCTTGGGGGGCGCAGACAATGAGCAGTTCTTC.

The chain has TRBV9 and TRBJ2-1; TRBD2 aligns across 11 bases. Trimming cost V 0 bases and J 4 bases; bases outside gene matches: 6. CDR1 is SGDLS and CDR2 is YYNGEE in the germline V gene. The CDR3 spans 17 residues. In DNA, the CDR3 is TGTGCCAGCAGCGTAGAGCCTAGCGGGGGGCGTTACAATGAGCAGTTCTTC. Translating gives CASSVEPSGGRYNEQFF.

The V gene is TRBV7-2, the J gene TRBJ2-6, with a possible D match to TRBD1 (6 bases). Deletions cut 3 bases from V and 0 bases from J, with 15 bases between. From germline, CDR1 is SGHTA and CDR2 FQGNSA. The CDR3 runs 18 residues. Here the CDR3 reads CASSLRDMSSSGANVLTF. The DNA of the CDR3 is TGTGCCAGCAGCTTGAGGGACATGTCGAGCTCTGGGGCCAACGTCCTGACTTTC.

This clone has more than one count but fewer than ten. The chain is built from TRBV7-2 and TRBJ2-2; tentative D call: TRBD1 (5 bases). The length of the CDR3 is 14 residues. The V end was cut by 3 bases, the J end by 6 bases, with 11 bases between. Germline-derived CDR1 and CDR2 are SGHTA and FQGNSA. The CDR3 DNA is TGTGCCAGCAGCTTCCGTCCAGGGTCCGGGGAGCTGTTTTTT. This gives the protein CASSFRPGSGELFF.

The chain employs TRBV3-1 (or the pseudogene TRBV3-2) and TRBJ1-2; 8 bases agree with TRBD1. The V segment lost 4 bases and the J segment 5 bases; nucleotides outside the gene matches: 3. Germline V gene data show CDR1 as LGHDT and CDR2 as YNNKEL (reference sequence). The CDR3 is 13 residues long. CDR3 region: CASSRTGSYGYTF. CDR3 in DNA: TGTGCCAGCAGCCGGACAGGGTCTTATGGCTACACCTTC.

J is TRBJ1-2 and V is TRBV11-2, with 9 bases lining up with TRBD1. Germline V lookup: CDR1 SGHAT, CDR2 FQNNGV. This CDR3 has 14 amino acids. The ends lost 5 bases at V and 1 base at J; junction bases unmatched: 2. The CDR3 nucleotides are TGTGCCAGCAGCCCGGACAGGGGTAACTATGGCTACACCTTC. Protein product: CASSPDRGNYGYTF.

The rearrangement links TRBV28 to TRBJ1-2; D gene unclear. Trimming took 3 bases from V and 5 from J, leaving 4 bases between them. From germline, CDR1 is MDHEN and CDR2 SYDVKM. This CDR3 region has 11 residues. The CDR3 region is CASSFPYGYTF. The CDR3 bases are TGTGCCAGCAGTTTCCCATATGGCTACACCTTC.

The rearrangement joins TRBV27 to TRBJ2-1; unclear D gene. The CDR3 consists of 14 residues. In germline, CDR1 is MNHEY, CDR2 SMNVEV (reference sequence). V gave up 2 bases and J gave up 4 bases, with 9 bases separating them. The CDR3 loop reads CASSLRGPYNEQFF. DNA for the CDR3: TGTGCCAGCAGTTTACGCGGCCCATACAATGAGCAGTTCTTC.

The chain couples TRBV9 to TRBJ2-2; TRBD1 might be the D (5 bases). Germline CDR1 reads SGDLS; CDR2 reads YYNGEE. V shed 0 bases and J shed 3 bases, with 12 bases lying between them. The CDR3 is 16 residues long. As DNA, the CDR3 is TGTGCCAGCAGCGTAGGCTCGCAGGGTGACACCGGGGAGCTGTTTTTT. Translated, it gives CASSVGSQGDTGELFF.

This clone was seen just once. The chain links TRBV5-6 to TRBJ2-3; 11 nucleotides agree with TRBD2. The CDR3 is made up of 15 amino acids. In germline, CDR1 is SGHDT, CDR2 YYEEEE. V dropped 0 bases and J dropped 6; count of bases not matched to a gene: 3. CDR3 nucleotides: TGTGCCAGCAGCTTGGTAGCGGGGGGGCCTGATACGCAGTATTTT. Translated, it gives CASSLVAGGPDTQYF. Full variable domain (missing parts from reference TRBV5-6 and TRBJ2-3): DAGVTQSPTHLIKTRGQQVTLRCSPKSGHDTVSWYQQALGQGPQFIFQYYEEEERQRGNFPDRFSGHQFPNYSSELNVNALLLGDSALYLCASSLVAGGPDTQYFGPGTRLTVL.

V and J are TRBV2 and TRBJ1-2; TRBD1 aligns across 9 bases. V dropped 6 bases and J dropped 13; count of bases not matched to a gene: 6. The CDR3 totals 11 residues. Germline loops: CDR1 SNHLY, CDR2 FYNNEI. CDR3: CASRTQGACTF. The CDR3 coding sequence is TGTGCCAGCAGGACACAGGGGGCTTGCACCTTC.

V gene TRBV12-3 or TRBV12-4 combines with J gene TRBJ1-1; D is undetermined. The CDR3 length is 12 residues. V was trimmed by 10 bases and J by 1 base, leaving 10 bases between them. CDR3 bases: TGTGCCAACGTTACCGGGAACACTGAAGCTTTCTTT. Amino acid sequence: CANVTGNTEAFF.

The rearrangement links TRBV19 to TRBJ1-2; 12 nucleotides line up with TRBD1. CDR3 size: 14 residues. Germline V gene sequence: CDR1 LNHDA, CDR2 SQIVND (reference sequence). V was clipped by 5 bases and J by 8 bases; unmatched bases: 6. The CDR3 coding sequence is TGTGCCAGTAGTCCGGGACAGGGGGCTGCCGGCTACACCTTC. It translates to CASSPGQGAAGYTF.

V is TRBV3-1 (or the pseudogene TRBV3-2) and J is TRBJ2-5, with 16 nucleotides matching TRBD2. V dropped 8 bases and J dropped 1; count of bases not matched to a gene: 13. Germline V gene sequence: CDR1 LGHDT, CDR2 YNNKEL (reference sequence). The CDR3 is 19 residues long. CDR3 bases: TGTGCCAGCCGAACTTATGGGACTAGCGGGGGGGGTTCCCAAGAGACCCAGTACTTC. It translates to CASRTYGTSGGGSQETQYF.

The chain recombines TRBV2 with TRBJ1-1; D possibly corresponds to TRBD1 (6 bases). The length of the CDR3 is 16 residues. CDR1 and CDR2 (germline): SNHLY, FYNNEI. Trimming removed 6 bases at V and 1 base at J, with 18 bases between. The CDR3 protein is CASRGTAGAGNTEAFF. CDR3 DNA: TGTGCCAGCAGGGGGACGGCAGGGGCAGGGAACACTGAAGCTTTCTTT.

The chain's CDR3 is CASRYKSGQYF. The CDR3 DNA sequence: TGTGCCAGCAGATACAAGAGCGGGCAGTACTTC. V is TRBV11-1 and J is TRBJ2-7, with D possibly TRBD2 on 5 matching bases. This CDR3 has 11 amino acids. CDR1 is SGHAT and CDR2 is FQDESV in the germline V gene (reference sequence). The V gene lost 6 bases and the J gene lost 9 bases, with 12 bases spanning the gap.

The chain recombines TRBV3-1 (or the pseudogene TRBV3-2) with TRBJ2-7; TRBD1 matches at 12 bases. Germline-derived CDR1 and CDR2 are LGHDT and YNNKEL (reference sequence). The CDR3 covers 14 residues. V dropped 4 bases and J dropped 6; count of bases not matched to a gene: 4. The CDR3 nucleotides read TGTGCCAGCAGCCCGCGGGACAGGGGGCGCGAGCAGTACTTC. This sequence encodes CASSPRDRGREQYF.

The CDR3 loop is CASSIGPARGRLNTEAFF. For the CDR3, the DNA is TGTGCCAGTAGTATTGGCCCCGCCAGGGGGCGTTTGAACACTGAAGCTTTCTTT. V usage is TRBV19 and J usage is TRBJ1-1, with 8 bases fitting TRBD1. The J segment lost 0 bases and the V segment lost 3 bases, leaving 12 bases of the junction unmatched. The germline CDR1 and CDR2 sequences are LNHDA and SQIVND (reference sequence). CDR3 length: 18 residues.

This chain uses TRBV5-4 with TRBJ2-7, with TRBD1 as a possible D gene (5 bases). The CDR3 spans 16 residues. Germline assignment: CDR1 SGHNT and CDR2 YYREEE (reference sequence). Trimming removed 1 base at V and 2 bases at J, with 16 bases between. The DNA for the CDR3 is TGTGCCAGCAGCTTGACCCGGACAAGCTCAACCTACGAGCAGTACTTC. The encoded protein is CASSLTRTSSTYEQYF.

This sequence joins TRBV6-6 and TRBJ1-5; D not resolved. Trimming shortened V by 2 bases and J by 5 bases, and 10 bases separated the two germline ends. This CDR3 is 14 amino acids long. Germline assignment: CDR1 MNHNY and CDR2 SVGAGI (reference sequence). This CDR3 is CASSYGGSYQPQHF. The CDR3 nucleotides are TGTGCCAGCAGTTACGGAGGCAGTTATCAGCCCCAGCATTTT.

The chain joins TRBV6-5 to TRBJ1-2, with a possible D match to TRBD1 (5 bases). Looked up from germline, CDR1 is MNHEY and CDR2 is SVGAGI. Trimming took off 5 bases at V and 8 bases at J, with 12 bases between the two ends. This CDR3 is built from 12 residues. This CDR3 is CASSTPGVGYTF. DNA of the CDR3: TGTGCCAGCAGTACCCCGGGGGTCGGCTACACCTTC.

The V gene is TRBV27, the J gene TRBJ1-1; D is uncertain. Germline-derived CDR1 and CDR2 are MNHEY and SMNVEV (reference sequence). The ends were cut back, 3 bases at V and 3 bases at J, with 8 bases in the middle. The CDR3 consists of 13 residues. Here the CDR3 DNA reads TGTGCCAGCAGTTTCGCGCGGGACACTGAAGCTTTCTTT. Translation gives CASSFARDTEAFF.

This clone has just a few counts. V and J are TRBV7-2 and TRBJ1-3; TRBD1 matches 8 bases. CDR3 length: 14 residues. V shed 5 bases and J 8 bases; nucleotides not matched to a gene: 8. Germline V gene sequence: CDR1 SGHTA, CDR2 FQGNSA. CDR3 amino acids: CASSPRTGLDTIYF. CDR3 nucleotide sequence: TGTGCCAGCAGCCCTAGGACAGGGTTAGACACCATATATTTT. The whole variable domain, filled in from reference TRBV7-2 and TRBJ1-3, reads GAGVSQSPSNKVTEKGKDVELRCDPISGHTALYWYRQSLGQGLEFLIYFQGNSAPDKSGLPSDRFSAERTGGSVSTLTIQRTQQEDSAVYLCASSPRTGLDTIYFGEGSWLTVV.

V is TRBV2 and J is TRBJ1-2; TRBD1 matches at 8 bases. CDR1 and CDR2 (germline): SNHLY, FYNNEI. This CDR3 comprises 13 residues. V dropped 2 bases and J dropped 8; count of bases not matched to a gene: 4. The CDR3 region is CASSEQGARGYTF. CDR3 nucleotide sequence: TGTGCCAGCAGTGAACAGGGGGCGAGAGGCTACACCTTC.